This T cell receptor (beta chain) was obtained from a study of beta chain features in type 1 diabetes. Whole-study findings and limits: In every one of the four CD4+ subsets, TCRB CDR3s were moderately but significantly shorter in Type 1 diabetes patients.

A note on this clone: What it binds is unknown.

The CDR3 is 15 amino acids. The germline gives CDR1 SGHNT, CDR2 YYREEE (reference sequence). Trimming cost V 0 bases and J 4 bases; bases outside gene matches: 3. Sequencing targeted expressed TCRB transcripts, as all isolated RNA had been reverse transcribed. Data came from immunoSEQ multiplex PCR; TCRdb stores just in-frame clones and leaves some out. The sample holds about 650,000 clones, approximately 13% seen once. The sequenced sample was naive CD4+ T cells from blood. This chain uses TRBV5-4 with TRBJ2-3; 9 bases match TRBD1. The receptor was derived from a man under 40 with type 1 diabetes. CDR3 coding DNA: TGTGCCAGCAGCTTGGGACAGGGGGGGGCAGATACGCAGTATTTT. This sequence encodes CASSLGQGGADTQYF.